These T cell receptor beta chains were read from a single sample in a study of response to subunit inactivated influenza vaccine. Using its own MiXCR run on the RT-PCR reads, TCRdb lists one record per CDR3 protein. Here the sample spans under 750,000 distinct CDR3 sequences, approximately 12% being singletons. The sample here was PBMCs from blood, taken on the day of vaccination. Receptor source: a man aged 45-60 years who received an inactivated influenza vaccine. Each CDR3 is given with its conserved first and last residue. A D gene is named only where the DNA matches it firmly. For some rows the clone size is stated as once, few or many, or as a class when expanded; others skip it.

J: TRBJ2-1; size: few; V: TRBV7-9; D: TRBD2; CDR3: CASSIPGLAAREQFF; DNA: TGTGCCAGCAGCATACCGGGACTAGCGGCCCGGGAGCAGTTCTTC
J: TRBJ2-7; size: -; V: TRBV20-1; D: -; CDR3: CSAIPLPTLYEQYF; DNA: TGCAGTGCTATCCCCCTCCCAACCCTATACGAGCAGTACTTC
J: TRBJ2-5; size: -; V: TRBV5-1; D: TRBD1; CDR3: CASSYGDRASKTQYF; DNA: TGCGCCAGCAGTTACGGCGACAGGGCATCGAAGACCCAGTACTTC
J: TRBJ2-7; size: many; V: TRBV12-3/TRBV12-4; D: -; CDR3: CASSLAGSALYEQYF; DNA: TGTGCCAGCAGTTTAGCTGGGTCCGCCCTTTACGAGCAGTACTTC
J: TRBJ1-2; size: few; V: TRBV6-2/TRBV6-3; D: TRBD1; CDR3: CASTTGGGYTF; DNA: TGTGCCAGCACGACAGGGGGAGGCTACACCTTC
J: TRBJ1-1; size: -; V: TRBV20-1; D: -; CDR3: CSARDSGFKGEAFF; DNA: TGCAGTGCTAGAGATTCCGGGTTCAAGGGTGAAGCTTTCTTT
J: TRBJ2-2; size: -; V: TRBV29-1; D: TRBD2; CDR3: CSVGGAVRNTGELFF; DNA: TGCAGCGTCGGGGGGGCAGTGAGGAACACCGGGGAGCTGTTTTTT
J: TRBJ1-5; size: few; V: TRBV6-5; D: -; CDR3: CASSSQRINPQHF; DNA: TGTGCCAGCAGTTCACAGAGAATCAACCCCCAGCATTTT
J: TRBJ2-7; size: few; V: TRBV6-1; D: TRBD1; CDR3: CAARQGQGISYEQYF; DNA: TGTGCCGCGCGACAGGGACAGGGAATTTCCTACGAGCAGTACTTC
J: TRBJ2-2; size: few; V: TRBV20-1; D: TRBD1; CDR3: CSAGQGNTGELFF; DNA: TGCAGTGCCGGACAGGGAAACACCGGGGAGCTGTTTTTT
J: TRBJ2-5; size: -; V: TRBV7-9; D: -; CDR3: CASSLVVVYQETQYF; DNA: TGTGCCAGCAGCTTAGTTGTGGTGTACCAAGAGACCCAGTACTTC
J: TRBJ2-1; size: -; V: TRBV6-1; D: TRBD1; CDR3: CASSQRQGGLVYNEQFF; DNA: TGTGCCAGCAGTCAGCGACAGGGTGGGTTGGTCTACAATGAGCAGTTCTTC
J: TRBJ2-3; size: many; V: TRBV7-8; D: TRBD2; CDR3: CASSSSGSYQGTRYTDTQYF; DNA: TGTGCCAGCAGCTCATCTGGGTCCTACCAGGGGACTAGGTACACAGATACGCAGTATTTT
J: TRBJ2-2; size: few; V: TRBV5-6; D: -; CDR3: CASHSSGDTGELFF; DNA: TGTGCCAGCCACTCGTCAGGGGACACCGGGGAGCTGTTTTTT
J: TRBJ1-1; size: few; V: TRBV7-2; D: -; CDR3: CASSLPVTNTEAFF; DNA: TGTGCCAGCAGCTTACCAGTTACGAACACTGAAGCTTTCTTT
J: TRBJ2-5; size: many; V: TRBV7-9; D: -; CDR3: CASSIDDGQTQYF; DNA: TGTGCCAGCTCCATCGATGACGGGCAGACCCAGTACTTC
J: TRBJ2-7; size: -; V: TRBV9; D: TRBD1; CDR3: CASSVGGGTGPVYEQYF; DNA: TGTGCCAGCAGCGTAGGAGGTGGGACAGGCCCGGTCTACGAGCAGTACTTC